One and the same sample provided the 11 T cell receptor beta chains below, sequenced in a study of shared clonotypes between healthy human individuals. Measured with immunoSEQ multiplex PCR; TCRdb has only the in-frame clones, and not every one. Here the sample spans some 1 million clones, about 75% being singletons. Sequencing was done on a sample of memory CD4+ T cells sorted from blood. Subset noted: CD45RA-negative fraction. The receptor set was obtained from a man aged 18 to 35 in good health.

The CDR3: CASSYRASGYGYTF. CDR3 sequence (DNA): TGTGCCAGCAGTTACCGTGCGAGCGGCTATGGCTACACCTTC. The J gene is TRBJ1-2, the V gene TRBV27; D remains unclear. V was clipped by 4 bases and J by 4 bases, with 13 bases between them. The CDR3 is made up of 14 amino acids. Germline loops: CDR1 MNHEY, CDR2 SMNVEV (reference sequence).

This clone showed up just a few times. This CDR3 is CASSKNTGNTEAFF. The CDR3 DNA is TGTGCCAGCAGCAAAAACACAGGGAACACTGAAGCTTTCTTT. The chain is built from TRBV9 and TRBJ1-1; tentative D call: TRBD1 (5 bases). The V and J ends lost 4 bases and 1 base respectively, with 11 bases between them. Germline loops: CDR1 SGDLS, CDR2 YYNGEE. The length of the CDR3 is 14 residues.

The chain uses TRBV7-2 and TRBJ1-3; 7 bases are a match to TRBD1. Germline V CDR1 and CDR2: SGHTA, FQGNSA. CDR3 length equals 15 residues. V shed 4 bases and J 1 base; nucleotides not matched to a gene: 4. The CDR3 here is CASSSTGASGNTIYF. The CDR3 DNA follows: TGTGCCAGCAGCTCAACAGGGGCGTCTGGAAACACCATATATTTT.

In regard to this clone: A read error may be the cause here, since a much bigger clone is one base away. In the same sample, other DNA sequences code for this CDR3. The J gene is TRBJ2-3, the V gene TRBV10-3; D is unresolved. The CDR3 totals 12 residues. Germline CDR1 and CDR2: ENHRY and SYGVKD. V lost 2 bases and J lost 0, with 0 bases in between. Here the CDR3 DNA reads TGTGCCATCAGTGAGAGCACAGATACGCAGTATTTT. As protein: CAISESTDTQYF.

The V and J genes are TRBV5-1 and TRBJ1-6, with unresolved D. The CDR3 spans 13 residues. The V gene's germline CDR1 is SGHRS and CDR2 YFSETQ. V was clipped by 5 bases and J by 9 bases, with 12 bases between them. CDR3 sequence reads: CASSSGWSSPLHF. The CDR3 bases are TGCGCCAGCAGTTCGGGGTGGAGTTCACCCCTCCACTTT.

In its sample, this clone was seen once. It differs at one base from a far larger clone, so likely a read error. Other DNA sequences in this sample translate to the same CDR3. This chain uses TRBV7-6 with TRBJ1-1, with D possibly matching TRBD1 (6 bases). CDR1 SGHVS and CDR2 FNYEAQ come from the germline V gene. This CDR3 is 13 amino acids long. V lost 5 bases to trimming and J lost 1 base, with 8 bases between them. The CDR3 protein is CASSLGQNTEAFF. DNA of the CDR3: TGTGCCAGCAGCCTGGGACAGAACACTGAAGCTTTCTTT.

The chain uses TRBV20-1 and TRBJ2-1; D possibly uses TRBD1 or TRBD2 (5 bases each). Looked up from germline, CDR1 is DFQATT and CDR2 is SNEGSKA (reference sequence). Trimming shortened V by 5 bases and J by 7 bases, and 6 bases separated the two germline ends. The CDR3 length is 10 residues. For the CDR3, the DNA is TGCAGTGCTGGGACGAATGAGCAGTTCTTC. Its protein product is CSAGTNEQFF.

The chain joins TRBV6-6 to TRBJ2-3; D might be TRBD1 or TRBD2, each matching 5 bases. The CDR3 spans 14 residues. CDR1 and CDR2 from the germline V gene are MNHNY and SVGAGI (reference sequence). V was trimmed by 6 bases and J by 1 base, leaving 11 bases between them. The CDR3 sequence: CASRLLGGTDTQYF. DNA of the CDR3: TGTGCCAGCAGATTACTAGGGGGCACAGATACGCAGTATTTT.

The chain recombines TRBV18 with TRBJ1-4; the D is unclear. The CDR3 length is 16 residues. Deletions cut 6 bases from V and 4 bases from J, with 18 bases between. The germline V gene has CDR1 KGHSH and CDR2 LQKENI. The CDR3 spells CASSPESGFGNEKLFF. CDR3 in DNA: TGTGCCAGCTCCCCGGAGTCGGGGTTTGGTAATGAAAAACTGTTTTTT.

The genes are TRBV6-1 and TRBJ2-1; TRBD2 agrees at 9 bases. Germline lookup yields CDR1 MNHNS and CDR2 SASEGT. V lost 3 bases and J lost 9; bases outside the gene matches: 9. CDR3 size: 15 residues. This CDR3 is CASSDPFSGSGEQFF. The CDR3 DNA is TGTGCCAGCAGTGACCCGTTTAGCGGGAGCGGTGAGCAGTTCTTC.

The V gene is TRBV5-1, the J gene TRBJ2-3; no firm D call. The CDR3 spans 16 residues. Trimming stripped 4 bases from V and 1 base from J, with 16 bases between. Germline assignment: CDR1 SGHRS and CDR2 YFSETQ. The CDR3 nucleotides are TGCGCCAGCAGCCCCTCTACCAATATCGGCACAGATACGCAGTATTTT. Translating it yields CASSPSTNIGTDTQYF.